This T cell receptor (beta chain) was recorded in a study of glioma-infiltrating T cells after dendritic cell vaccination. Trimming at V came to 4 bases and at J to 5 bases, leaving 5 bases not matched to a gene. CDR1 MNHEY and CDR2 SVGAGI come from the germline V gene. The CDR3 totals 14 residues. Up to 2 ug genomic DNA was used for TCRB CDR3 amplification. Primers: 60 V beta forward and 13 J beta reverse. Repertoires were generated with immunoSEQ multiplex PCR, while TCRdb's copy carries only in-frame clones and drops some. The sample consists of around 90,000 clones, about 79% of them appearing once.

V gene TRBV6-5 combines with J gene TRBJ1-3, with 7 bases aligning to TRBD1. The sequence was collected from a human donor with glioblastoma. The source was blood, collected before dendritic cell vaccination. The DNA of the CDR3 is TGTGCCAGCAGTTGGGGACAGACCAGAAACACCATATATTTT. It yields the protein CASSWGQTRNTIYF.